The sequence of this T cell receptor (beta chain) was determined in a study of Ad26.COV2.S vaccination and SARS-CoV-2 variants. Assay: immunoSEQ multiplex PCR; the TCRdb copy retains only in-frame clones and omits some. The data show fewer than 400,000 clones, approximately 90% seen once. As regards this clone: Antigen: not known.

Findings and limits, study-wide: Possibly, TCR breadth and depth analyses underestimated total T cell responses.

This sample's treatment: some 19 received Ad26.COV2.S at low or high dose, single or two shots; about five received placebo; per-sample allocation not given. Collection of samples fell on day 63 after the first vaccine or placebo injection. Cohort 1b enrolled adults aged 18-55 years in Boston. The TCR sequence derives from a person between 18 and 60 years old who received the Ad26.COV2.S COVID-19 vaccine or a placebo. The material sequenced was peripheral blood, taken in a trial of Ad26.COV2.S vaccine versus placebo.

This chain's CDR3 is CASSDRDSYEQYF. In DNA, the CDR3 is TGTGCCAGCAGTGACCGGGATTCCTACGAGCAGTACTTC. The chain recombines TRBV6-1 with TRBJ2-7; a weak D match, TRBD2 (5 bases). The CDR3 sequence is 13 residues long. The germline V and J ends were trimmed by 3 bases and 1 base, with 7 bases remaining between them. Germline V lookup: CDR1 MNHNS, CDR2 SASEGT.